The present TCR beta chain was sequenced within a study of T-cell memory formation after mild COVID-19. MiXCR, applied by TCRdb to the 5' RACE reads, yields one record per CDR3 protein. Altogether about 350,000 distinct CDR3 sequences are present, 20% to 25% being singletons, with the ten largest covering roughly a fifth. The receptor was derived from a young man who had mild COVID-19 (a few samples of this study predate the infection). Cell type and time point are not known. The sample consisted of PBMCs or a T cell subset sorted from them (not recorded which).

In DNA, the CDR3 is TGTGCCAGCAGCTCCATGGGGGGAGGGGAGACCCAGTACTTC. This gives the protein CASSSMGGGETQYF. This chain links TRBV7-2 with TRBJ2-5; 7 nucleotides line up with TRBD2. Trimming took 4 bases from V and 5 from J; bases not matched to a gene: 7. This CDR3 contains 14 residues. Per germline, CDR1 SGHTA and CDR2 FQGNSA.